This T cell receptor beta chain was found in a study of cytomegalovirus exposure and HLA in healthy donors. Study at large: From about 180 million T cells, an earlier analysis saw approximately 120 million unique TCR beta sequences.

With 60 Vbeta and 13 Jbeta primers, the PCR was carried out. Sequencing was performed with immunoSEQ multiplex PCR; in TCRdb, only in-frame clones are kept and a portion is missing. This table has 89,000 or so clones, approximately 85% appearing once. Trimming stripped 4 bases from V and 5 bases from J, with 18 bases between. Germline CDR1 is SEHNR and CDR2 is FQNEAQ (reference sequence). CDR3 size: 16 residues. Remarks on this clone: Antigen: not known.

Study-wide points: Associated with HLA alleles at 0.05 false discovery rate in a later analysis were about 17,000 TCR beta sequences. Rare TCR sequences dominated, though some public TCRs recurred in many donors. Specificity for CMV antigens was confirmed in vitro for a few of the CMV-associated chains.

This sequence was found in a woman in her late teens or twenties in good health and CMV-seropositive. This chain links TRBV7-9 with TRBJ1-5, with D maybe TRBD1 (6 bases). Source material: PBMCs. CDR3 nucleotide sequence: TGTGCCAGCAGCTACAGTCACGGGGGGCCGCATCAGCCCCAGCATTTT. Residues: CASSYSHGGPHQPQHF.